This TCR beta chain comes out of a study of T cell changes during pregnancy in multiple sclerosis. Germline loops: CDR1 SGHRS, CDR2 YFSETQ. After removal of 3 bases from V and 3 bases from J, the junction contained 3 bases not matched to a gene. The CDR3 spans 15 residues. Generated by immunoSEQ multiplex PCR, the TCRdb table keeps only in-frame clones and is missing some. The sample carries tens of thousands of clones, more than 85% recorded once. Specimen: peripheral blood, collected in the first trimester of pregnancy. The TCR sequence derives from a female donor in good health, enrolled as a control in a pregnancy study. This chain links TRBV5-1 with TRBJ1-5; 10 nucleotides agree with TRBD1. The CDR3 coding sequence is TGCGCCAGCAGCTGGGGGACAGGGGCCAATCAGCCCCAGCATTTT. Residues: CASSWGTGANQPQHF.